This TCR beta chain was documented in a study of graft-versus-host responses after intestinal transplantation. As for the study in general: Among the recipients, all got anti-thymocyte globulin induction and then tacrolimus and steroids for 3 to 4 years. Study-wide points: Early post-transplant HvG declines showed an association with peak circulating GvH clone levels. Recipient marrow held GvH clones, some first seen in ileum or blood.

This clone was counted between two and nine times. TCRdb keeps only in-frame clones here, not all; method: immunoSEQ multiplex PCR. The repertoire consists of approximately 23,000 clones, with roughly 44% occurring once and the leading ten covering approximately 1.3%. The CDR3 consists of 15 residues. Looked up from germline, CDR1 is GTSNPN and CDR2 is SVGIG (reference sequence). The V and J ends lost 4 bases and 0 bases respectively, with 10 bases between them. The researchers put about 200,000 CFSE-labeled responder cells into plates with about 200,000 irradiated, violet-dye-labeled stimulator cells. The authors sorted proliferating CFSE-low CD3+CD4+ and CD3+CD8+ responders after the reaction.

The sample consisted of alloreactive CD8+ T cells from a mixed lymphocyte reaction culture, taken before transplantation. The subset was: CFSE-low proliferating T cells sorted from roughly 6-day pre-transplant mixed lymphocyte reaction (GvH or HvG direction). The V gene is TRBV30, the J gene TRBJ1-6; D unresolved. This sequence originates from a human patient who was an organ donor for intestinal transplantation. CDR3 region: CAWTSESSYNSPLHF. As DNA, the CDR3 is TGTGCCTGGACCTCGGAGAGCTCCTATAATTCACCCCTCCACTTT.